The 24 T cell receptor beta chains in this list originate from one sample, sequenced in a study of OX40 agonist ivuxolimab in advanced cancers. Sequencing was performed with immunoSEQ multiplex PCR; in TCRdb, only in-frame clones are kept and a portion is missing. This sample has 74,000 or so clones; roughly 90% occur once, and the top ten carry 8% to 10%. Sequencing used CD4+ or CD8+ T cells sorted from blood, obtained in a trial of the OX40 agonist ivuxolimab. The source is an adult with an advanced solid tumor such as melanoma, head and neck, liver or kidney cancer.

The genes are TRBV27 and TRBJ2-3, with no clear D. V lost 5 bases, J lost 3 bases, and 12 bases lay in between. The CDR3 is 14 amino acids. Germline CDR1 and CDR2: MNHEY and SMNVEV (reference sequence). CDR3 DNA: TGTGCCAGCAGTGCCCTCCTAGTGACAGATACGCAGTATTTT. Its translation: CASSALLVTDTQYF.

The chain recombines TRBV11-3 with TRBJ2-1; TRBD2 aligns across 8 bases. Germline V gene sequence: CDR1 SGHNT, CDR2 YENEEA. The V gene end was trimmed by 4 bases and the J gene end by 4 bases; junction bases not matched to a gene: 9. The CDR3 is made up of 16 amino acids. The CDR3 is CASSSSGGFEYNEQFF. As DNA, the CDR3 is TGTGCCAGCAGCTCCTCGGGGGGGTTCGAATACAATGAGCAGTTCTTC.

The CDR3 is CASREGGRPKVGQYF. The DNA for the CDR3 is TGTGCCAGCAGAGAAGGCGGGAGGCCCAAAGTGGGGCAGTACTTC. The rearrangement uses TRBV6-6 and TRBJ2-7; 8 bases map to TRBD2. This CDR3 has 15 amino acids. V was pared by 6 bases and J by 9 bases, with 16 bases of the junction left unmatched. The germline V gene has CDR1 MNHNY and CDR2 SVGAGI (reference sequence).

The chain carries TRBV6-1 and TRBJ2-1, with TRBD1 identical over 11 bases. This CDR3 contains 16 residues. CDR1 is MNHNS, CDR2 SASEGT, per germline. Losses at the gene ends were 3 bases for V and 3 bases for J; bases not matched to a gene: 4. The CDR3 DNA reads TGTGCCAGCAGTGAGTTCGGGACAGGGGGCTACAATGAGCAGTTCTTC. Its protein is CASSEFGTGGYNEQFF.

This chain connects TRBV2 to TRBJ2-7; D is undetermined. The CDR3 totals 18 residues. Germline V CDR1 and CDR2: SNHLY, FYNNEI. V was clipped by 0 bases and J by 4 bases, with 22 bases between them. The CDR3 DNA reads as TGTGCCAGCAGTGAAGCGCTTCTAAATATTGCTGGAACGTACGAGCAGTACTTC. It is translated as CASSEALLNIAGTYEQYF. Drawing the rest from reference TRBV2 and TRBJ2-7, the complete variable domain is EPEVTQTPSHQVTQMGQEVILRCVPISNHLYFYWYRQILGQKVEFLVSFYNNEISEKSEIFDDQFSVERPDGSNFTLKIRSTKLEDSAMYFCASSEALLNIAGTYEQYFGPGTRLTVT.

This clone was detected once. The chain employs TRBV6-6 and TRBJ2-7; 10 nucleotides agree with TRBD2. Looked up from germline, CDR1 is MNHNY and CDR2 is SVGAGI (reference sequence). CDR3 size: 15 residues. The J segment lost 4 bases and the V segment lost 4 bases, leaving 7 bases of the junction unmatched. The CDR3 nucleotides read TGTGCCAGCAGTTCGGAAGCGGGGGGGAAGTACGAGCAGTACTTC. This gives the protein CASSSEAGGKYEQYF.

CDR3 bases: TGTGCCAGCAGCCGTGGGGGGCAGAGCTCTGGAAACACCATATATTTT. Protein sequence: CASSRGGQSSGNTIYF. V gene TRBV5-4 combines with J gene TRBJ1-3; a possible D gene is TRBD1 (6 bases). Trimming removed 4 bases from V and 0 bases from J, with 14 bases in between. Germline CDR1 reads SGHNT; CDR2 reads YYREEE (reference sequence). This CDR3 has 16 amino acids. Together with reference TRBV5-4 and TRBJ1-3, the CDR3 gives the full variable domain: ETGVTQSPTHLIKTRGQQVTLRCSSQSGHNTVSWYQQALGQGPQFIFQYYREEENGRGNFPPRFSGLQFPNYSSELNVNALELDDSALYLCASSRGGQSSGNTIYFGEGSWLTVV.

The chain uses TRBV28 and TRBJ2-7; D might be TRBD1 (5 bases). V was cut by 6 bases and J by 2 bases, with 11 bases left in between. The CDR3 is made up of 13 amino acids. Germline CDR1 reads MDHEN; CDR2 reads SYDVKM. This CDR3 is CASSHDSPYEQYF. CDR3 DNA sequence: TGTGCCAGCAGCCACGACAGTCCCTACGAGCAGTACTTC.

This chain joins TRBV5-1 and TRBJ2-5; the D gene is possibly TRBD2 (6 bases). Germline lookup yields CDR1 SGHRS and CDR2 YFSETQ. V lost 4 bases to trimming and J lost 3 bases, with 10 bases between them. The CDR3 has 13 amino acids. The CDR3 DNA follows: TGCGCCAGCAGCCGGTCGGGGGAAGAGACCCAGTACTTC. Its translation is CASSRSGEETQYF. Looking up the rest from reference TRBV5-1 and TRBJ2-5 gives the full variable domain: KAGVTQTPRYLIKTRGQQVTLSCSPISGHRSVSWYQQTPGQGLQFLFEYFSETQRNKGNFPGRFSGRQFSNSRSEMNVSTLELGDSALYLCASSRSGEETQYFGPGTRLLVL.

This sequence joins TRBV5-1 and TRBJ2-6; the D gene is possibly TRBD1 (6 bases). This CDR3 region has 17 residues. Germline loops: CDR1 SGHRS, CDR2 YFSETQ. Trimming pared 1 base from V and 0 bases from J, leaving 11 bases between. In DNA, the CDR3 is TGCGCCAGCAGCTTGCAAACAGGGAACTCTGGGGCCAACGTCCTGACTTTC. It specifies CASSLQTGNSGANVLTF.

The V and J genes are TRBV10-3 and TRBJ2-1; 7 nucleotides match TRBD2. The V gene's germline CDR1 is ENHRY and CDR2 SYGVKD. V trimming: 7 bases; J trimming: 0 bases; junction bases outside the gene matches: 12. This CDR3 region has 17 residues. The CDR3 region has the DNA TGTGCCATCACCGCGTTGGCTAGCGGAAGCTCCTACAATGAGCAGTTCTTC. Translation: CAITALASGSSYNEQFF.

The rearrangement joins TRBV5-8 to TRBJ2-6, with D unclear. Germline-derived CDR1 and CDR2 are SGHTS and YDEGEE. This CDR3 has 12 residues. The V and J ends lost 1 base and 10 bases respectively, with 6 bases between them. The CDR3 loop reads CASSLRENVLTF. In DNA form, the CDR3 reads TGTGCCAGCAGCTTGAGGGAAAACGTCCTGACTTTC.

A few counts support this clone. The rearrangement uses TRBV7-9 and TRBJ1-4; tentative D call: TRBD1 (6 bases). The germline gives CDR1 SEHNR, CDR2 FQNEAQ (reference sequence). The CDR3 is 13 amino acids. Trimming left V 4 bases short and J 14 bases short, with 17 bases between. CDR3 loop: CASSSYIQTGLFF. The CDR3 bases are TGTGCCAGCAGCTCTTATATTCAGACAGGCCTGTTTTTT.

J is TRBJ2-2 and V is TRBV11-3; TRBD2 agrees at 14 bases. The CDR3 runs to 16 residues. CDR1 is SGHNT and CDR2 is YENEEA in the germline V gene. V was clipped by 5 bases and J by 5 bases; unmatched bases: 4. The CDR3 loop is CASSGGLAGGTGELFF. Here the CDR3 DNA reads TGTGCCAGCAGCGGAGGACTAGCGGGGGGAACCGGGGAGCTGTTTTTT.

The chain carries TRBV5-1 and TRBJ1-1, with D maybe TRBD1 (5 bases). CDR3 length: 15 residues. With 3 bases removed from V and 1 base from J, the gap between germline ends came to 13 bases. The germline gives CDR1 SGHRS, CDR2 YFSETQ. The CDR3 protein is CASSSGGTANTEAFF. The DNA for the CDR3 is TGCGCCAGCAGCTCGGGGGGGACGGCGAACACTGAAGCTTTCTTT.

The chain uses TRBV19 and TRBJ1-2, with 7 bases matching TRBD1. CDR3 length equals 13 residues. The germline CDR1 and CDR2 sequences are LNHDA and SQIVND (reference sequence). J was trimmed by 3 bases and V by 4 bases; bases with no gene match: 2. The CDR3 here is CASSKGADYGYTF. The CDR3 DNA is TGTGCCAGTAGTAAGGGGGCAGACTATGGCTACACCTTC.

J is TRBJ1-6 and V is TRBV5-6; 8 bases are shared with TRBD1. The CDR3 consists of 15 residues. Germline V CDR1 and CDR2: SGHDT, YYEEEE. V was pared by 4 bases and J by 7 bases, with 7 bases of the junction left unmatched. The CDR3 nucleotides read TGTGCCAGCAGCCCGATGGACAGGGTAAATTCACCCCTCCACTTT. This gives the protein CASSPMDRVNSPLHF. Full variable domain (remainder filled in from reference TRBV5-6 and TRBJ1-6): DAGVTQSPTHLIKTRGQQVTLRCSPKSGHDTVSWYQQALGQGPQFIFQYYEEEERQRGNFPDRFSGHQFPNYSSELNVNALLLGDSALYLCASSPMDRVNSPLHFGNGTRLTVT.

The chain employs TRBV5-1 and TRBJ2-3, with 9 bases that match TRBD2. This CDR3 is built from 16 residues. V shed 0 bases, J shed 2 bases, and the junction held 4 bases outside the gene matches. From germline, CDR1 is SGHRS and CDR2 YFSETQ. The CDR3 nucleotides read TGCGCCAGCAGCTTGGCGAGCGGGGGGTACACAGATACGCAGTATTTT. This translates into CASSLASGGYTDTQYF.

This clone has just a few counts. The CDR3 protein is CASSDVGSSYNEQFF. CDR3 DNA: TGTGCCAGCAGTGACGTGGGGAGCTCCTACAATGAGCAGTTCTTC. This sequence joins TRBV6-4 and TRBJ2-1, with D tentatively TRBD2 (5 bases). This CDR3 is built from 15 residues. V was clipped by 2 bases and J by 0 bases, with 8 bases between them. Germline CDR1 and CDR2: MRHNA and SNTAGT.

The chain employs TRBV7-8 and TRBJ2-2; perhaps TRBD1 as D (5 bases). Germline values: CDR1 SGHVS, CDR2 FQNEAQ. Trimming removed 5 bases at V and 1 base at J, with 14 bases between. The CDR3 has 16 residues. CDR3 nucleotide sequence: TGTGCCAGCAGCCTCCAAGGGGCACTGAACACCGGGGAGCTGTTTTTT. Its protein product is CASSLQGALNTGELFF. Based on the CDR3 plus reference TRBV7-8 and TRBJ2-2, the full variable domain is GAGVSQSPRYKVAKRGQDVALRCDPISGHVSLFWYQQALGQGPEFLTYFQNEAQLDKSGLPSDRFFAERPEGSVSTLKIQRTQQEDSAVYLCASSLQGALNTGELFFGEGSRLTVL.

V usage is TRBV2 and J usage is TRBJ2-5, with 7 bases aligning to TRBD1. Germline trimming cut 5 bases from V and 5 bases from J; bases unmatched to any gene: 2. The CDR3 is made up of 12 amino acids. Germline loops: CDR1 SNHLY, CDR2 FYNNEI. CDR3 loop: CASSNRGETQYF. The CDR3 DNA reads TGTGCCAGCAGTAACAGGGGTGAGACCCAGTACTTC.

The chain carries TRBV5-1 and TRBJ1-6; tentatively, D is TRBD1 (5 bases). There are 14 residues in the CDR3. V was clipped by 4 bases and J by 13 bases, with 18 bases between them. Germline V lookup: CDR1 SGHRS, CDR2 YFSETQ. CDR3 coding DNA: TGCGCCAGCAGCATTGGACGGTGGGACGGTCCCCTCCACTTT. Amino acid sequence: CASSIGRWDGPLHF.

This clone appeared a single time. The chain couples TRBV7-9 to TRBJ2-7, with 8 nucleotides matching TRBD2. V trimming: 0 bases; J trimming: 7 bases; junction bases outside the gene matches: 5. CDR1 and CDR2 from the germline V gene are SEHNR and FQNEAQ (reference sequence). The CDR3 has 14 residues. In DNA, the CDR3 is TGTGCCAGCAGCTTAGCTAGCGGGACGGGGGAGCAGTACTTC. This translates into CASSLASGTGEQYF.

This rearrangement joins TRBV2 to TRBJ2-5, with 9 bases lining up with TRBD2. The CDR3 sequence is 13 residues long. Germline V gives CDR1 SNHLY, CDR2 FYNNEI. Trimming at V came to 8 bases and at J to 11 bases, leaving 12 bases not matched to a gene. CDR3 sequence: CASGREGLGEQYF. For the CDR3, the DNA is TGTGCCAGCGGGCGGGAGGGCCTAGGGGAGCAGTACTTC. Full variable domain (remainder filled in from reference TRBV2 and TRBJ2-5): EPEVTQTPSHQVTQMGQEVILRCVPISNHLYFYWYRQILGQKVEFLVSFYNNEISEKSEIFDDQFSVERPDGSNFTLKIRSTKLEDSAMYFCASGREGLGEQYFGPGTRLLVL.